The rows below give T cell receptor beta chains drawn from one sample of a study of beta chain features in type 1 diabetes. Sequenced by immunoSEQ multiplex PCR; TCRdb stores in-frame clones only, minus some. This table holds about 700,000 clones, roughly 13% found once. The sequenced material came from naive CD4+ T cells from blood. The origin of the receptors is a man younger than 35 with type 1 diabetes. Both conserved end residues are part of each CDR3. The D gene is left open where the match is weak. Only part of the rows carry a size: once, few, many, or a class if the clone is expanded.

TRBJ1-1	NA	TRBV6-6	NA	CASSGGNTEAFF	TGTGCCTCTTCCGGGGGGAACACTGAAGCTTTCTTT
TRBJ1-5	NA	TRBV7-9	NA	CASSLAGVGNQPQHF	TGTGCCAGCAGCTTAGCCGGGGTTGGCAATCAGCCCCAGCATTTT
TRBJ1-5	NA	TRBV15	NA	CATSRDGGGNQPQHF	TGTGCCACCAGCAGAGATGGAGGGGGCAATCAGCCCCAGCATTTT
TRBJ2-2	NA	TRBV28	NA	CASSTGPVPGELFF	TGTGCCAGCAGTACCGGACCCGTCCCCGGGGAGCTGTTTTTT
TRBJ1-2	NA	TRBV5-1	NA	CASSLARRYGYTF	TGCGCCAGCAGCTTGGCCAGACGGTATGGCTACACCTTC
TRBJ2-7	NA	TRBV19	few	CASSIGDGYEQYF	TGTGCCAGTAGTATAGGCGACGGGTACGAGCAGTACTTC
TRBJ2-7	NA	TRBV25-1	NA	CASSVRDPGYEQYF	TGTGCCAGCAGTGTAAGGGACCCGGGGTACGAGCAGTACTTC
TRBJ2-4	NA	TRBV18	few	CASSPRLLGEEDIQYF	TGTGCCAGCTCACCACGCCTCCTGGGGGAAGAAGACATTCAGTACTTC
TRBJ1-3	NA	TRBV2	few	CASSPAPAGNTIYF	TGTGCCAGCAGTCCCGCTCCCGCTGGAAACACCATATATTTT
TRBJ1-1	NA	TRBV27	few	CASRPQEYTEAFF	TGTGCCAGCAGACCACAGGAATACACTGAAGCTTTCTTT
TRBJ1-2	NA	TRBV7-8	NA	CASRPGRLYGYTF	TGTGCCAGCAGACCGGGACGCCTCTATGGCTACACCTTC
TRBJ1-5	NA	TRBV30	NA	CAWGGGSQPQHF	TGTGCCTGGGGGGGTGGAAGTCAGCCCCAGCATTTT
TRBJ2-7	NA	TRBV28	few	CASSLQFSEQYF	TGTGCCAGCAGTTTACAGTTCTCGGAGCAGTACTTC
TRBJ1-6	NA	TRBV9	few	CASSVGAGVYNSPLHF	TGTGCCAGCAGCGTAGGAGCAGGGGTATATAATTCACCCCTCCACTTT
TRBJ2-4	NA	TRBV18	NA	CASSPAELAKNIQYF	TGTGCCAGCTCACCCGCTGAATTAGCCAAAAACATTCAGTACTTC
TRBJ2-3	NA	TRBV9	NA	CASSVAGGETDTQYF	TGTGCCAGCAGCGTTGCCGGGGGCGAGACAGATACGCAGTATTTT
TRBJ1-1	NA	TRBV5-4	few	CASAPRGMNTEAFF	TGTGCCAGCGCCCCGAGGGGGATGAACACTGAAGCTTTCTTT
TRBJ2-1	NA	TRBV19	few	CASTPSGASLGYNEQFF	TGTGCCAGTACCCCATCTGGGGCTAGCTTGGGGTACAATGAGCAGTTCTTC
TRBJ1-1	NA	TRBV2	few	CASSEDFEAFF	TGTGCCAGCAGTGAAGATTTTGAAGCTTTCTTT
TRBJ2-1	TRBD2	TRBV7-9	few	CASSLQTSGNEQFF	TGTGCCAGCAGCTTGCAAACTAGCGGAAATGAGCAGTTCTTC